This is a list of T cell receptor beta chains from one sample in a study of T-cell reconstitution after alpha-beta-depleted transplantation in children. From the PCR reads, TCRdb called clonotypes with MiXCR, one entry per CDR3 protein. This sample has about a million distinct CDR3 sequences, with about 29% found just once. Material: PBMCs, mostly from graft donor cells, obtained 360 days after TCRalphabeta/CD19-depleted stem cell transplant. The receptors here all came from a boy under two years old who had a stem cell transplant for SCID, so the T cells may come from the graft donor. Both conserved end residues are part of each CDR3. The order of the fields is CDR3 protein, V gene, J gene, clone size. Clone size appears in some rows only: once, few, many, or a class for an expanded clone.

CDR3 protein: CASSYTGGSPLHF; V gene: TRBV28; J gene: TRBJ1-6; clone size: .
CDR3 protein: CASSQDVPGNYEQYF; V gene: TRBV14; J gene: TRBJ2-7; clone size: .
CDR3 protein: CASSFSSSLGEQYF; V gene: TRBV12-3/TRBV12-4; J gene: TRBJ2-7; clone size: .
CDR3 protein: CASSPTRDRGLNYGYTF; V gene: TRBV7-8; J gene: TRBJ1-2; clone size: .
CDR3 protein: CAISEGTAGDTQYF; V gene: TRBV10-3; J gene: TRBJ2-3; clone size: many
CDR3 protein: CASSLASGREKLFF; V gene: TRBV7-2; J gene: TRBJ1-4; clone size: .
CDR3 protein: CASSGQGAPKRETQYF; V gene: TRBV7-9; J gene: TRBJ2-5; clone size: few
CDR3 protein: CASSLGWDTLAKNIQYF; V gene: TRBV28; J gene: TRBJ2-4; clone size: .
CDR3 protein: CSARVGLAGRGTDTQYF; V gene: TRBV20-1; J gene: TRBJ2-3; clone size: .
CDR3 protein: CASSAFKNSF; V gene: TRBV2; J gene: TRBJ1-2; clone size: few
CDR3 protein: CASRAGGPYEQYF; V gene: TRBV28; J gene: TRBJ2-7; clone size: .
CDR3 protein: CASSLVRQKSYEQYF; V gene: TRBV11-2; J gene: TRBJ2-7; clone size: few
CDR3 protein: CASSITDGYEQYF; V gene: TRBV5-1; J gene: TRBJ2-7; clone size: .
CDR3 protein: CSVEDLGGRHF; V gene: TRBV29-1; J gene: TRBJ2-7; clone size: few
CDR3 protein: CASSLEGQGGEKLFF; V gene: TRBV5-1; J gene: TRBJ1-4; clone size: .
CDR3 protein: CASSSGDGDRAYEQYF; V gene: TRBV5-1; J gene: TRBJ2-7; clone size: .
CDR3 protein: CASSVDRVYEKLFF; V gene: TRBV7-2; J gene: TRBJ1-4; clone size: .
CDR3 protein: CASSFSGGEMRFF; V gene: TRBV5-5; J gene: TRBJ2-1; clone size: .
CDR3 protein: CASRSWGTGSTDTQYF; V gene: TRBV6-2/TRBV6-3; J gene: TRBJ2-3; clone size: few
CDR3 protein: CASSPTAGAHRGQSYEQYF; V gene: TRBV18; J gene: TRBJ2-7; clone size: .
CDR3 protein: CATSRDSKGLGYTF; V gene: TRBV15; J gene: TRBJ1-2; clone size: .
CDR3 protein: CAGFGGDNYGYTF; V gene: TRBV6-6; J gene: TRBJ1-2; clone size: .
CDR3 protein: CSASMGGAYNSPLHF; V gene: TRBV20-1; J gene: TRBJ1-6; clone size: few
CDR3 protein: CSVADRGRYNEQYF; V gene: TRBV29-1; J gene: TRBJ2-7; clone size: .
CDR3 protein: CASSLQAGENSPLHF; V gene: TRBV5-5; J gene: TRBJ1-6; clone size: .
CDR3 protein: CASSSILRALGTDTQYF; V gene: TRBV28; J gene: TRBJ2-3; clone size: few
CDR3 protein: CASSLDGVQFF; V gene: TRBV7-2; J gene: TRBJ2-1; clone size: .
CDR3 protein: CASSLTGGGNQPQHF; V gene: TRBV5-1; J gene: TRBJ1-5; clone size: .
CDR3 protein: CASSLARRVFPQYF; V gene: TRBV7-6; J gene: TRBJ2-3; clone size: few
CDR3 protein: CASSYSSQGAKTEAFF; V gene: TRBV6-5; J gene: TRBJ1-1; clone size: few
CDR3 protein: CATKLRTDSYNEQFF; V gene: TRBV5-1; J gene: TRBJ2-1; clone size: once
CDR3 protein: CASSQEVPGLGAAQYF; V gene: TRBV14; J gene: TRBJ2-5; clone size: .
CDR3 protein: CASGLEGADTQYF; V gene: TRBV12-5; J gene: TRBJ2-3; clone size: .
CDR3 protein: CASSLAWTGDLYEQYF; V gene: TRBV5-1; J gene: TRBJ2-7; clone size: .
CDR3 protein: CASSQVWGWGQGYEQYF; V gene: TRBV4-2; J gene: TRBJ2-7; clone size: few
CDR3 protein: CASSPPDRLLTDTQYF; V gene: TRBV4-1; J gene: TRBJ2-3; clone size: few
CDR3 protein: CASSRGQSSGNTIYF; V gene: TRBV5-1; J gene: TRBJ1-3; clone size: few
CDR3 protein: CASSYYKGTQYF; V gene: TRBV6-2/TRBV6-3; J gene: TRBJ2-3; clone size: few
CDR3 protein: CASEVSVGELFF; V gene: TRBV7-8; J gene: TRBJ2-2; clone size: .
CDR3 protein: CASSVAVNTEAFF; V gene: TRBV2; J gene: TRBJ1-1; clone size: few
CDR3 protein: CASTRGQGRTEAFF; V gene: TRBV5-1; J gene: TRBJ1-1; clone size: .
CDR3 protein: CASSQGAGELFF; V gene: TRBV3-1; J gene: TRBJ2-2; clone size: many
CDR3 protein: CSARPGRKSNEQFF; V gene: TRBV29-1; J gene: TRBJ2-1; clone size: few
CDR3 protein: CASSQEAGAFVETQYF; V gene: TRBV4-2; J gene: TRBJ2-5; clone size: many
CDR3 protein: CSVAKLVYNEQFF; V gene: TRBV29-1; J gene: TRBJ2-1; clone size: .
CDR3 protein: CSARVWTGWFYEQYF; V gene: TRBV20-1; J gene: TRBJ2-7; clone size: once
CDR3 protein: CSARKGGPYEQYF; V gene: TRBV20-1; J gene: TRBJ2-7; clone size: few
CDR3 protein: CASRFEAKNIQYF; V gene: TRBV2; J gene: TRBJ2-4; clone size: .
CDR3 protein: CASSQGTGVANEQFF; V gene: TRBV3-1; J gene: TRBJ2-1; clone size: few
CDR3 protein: CASSLIGGRFTEAFF; V gene: TRBV7-2; J gene: TRBJ1-1; clone size: once
CDR3 protein: CASANGDRGTDTQYF; V gene: TRBV6-1; J gene: TRBJ2-3; clone size: few
CDR3 protein: CASSSSLILSYEQYF; V gene: TRBV28; J gene: TRBJ2-7; clone size: few